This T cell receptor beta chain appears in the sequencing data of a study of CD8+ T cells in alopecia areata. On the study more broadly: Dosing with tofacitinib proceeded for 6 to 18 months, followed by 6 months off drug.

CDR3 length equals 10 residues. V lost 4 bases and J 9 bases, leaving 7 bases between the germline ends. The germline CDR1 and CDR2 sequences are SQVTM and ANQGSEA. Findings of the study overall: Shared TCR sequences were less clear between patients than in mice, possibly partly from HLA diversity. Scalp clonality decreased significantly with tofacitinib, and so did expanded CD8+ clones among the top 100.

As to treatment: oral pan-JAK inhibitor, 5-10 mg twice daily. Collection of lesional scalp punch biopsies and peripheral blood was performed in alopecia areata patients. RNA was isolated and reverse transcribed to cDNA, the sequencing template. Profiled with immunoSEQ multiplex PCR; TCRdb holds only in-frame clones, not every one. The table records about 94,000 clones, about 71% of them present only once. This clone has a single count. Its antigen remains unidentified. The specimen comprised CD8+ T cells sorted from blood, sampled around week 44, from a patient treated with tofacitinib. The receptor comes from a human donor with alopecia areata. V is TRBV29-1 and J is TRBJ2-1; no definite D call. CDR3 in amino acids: CSVAPPEQFF. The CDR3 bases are TGCAGCGTTGCCCCCCCTGAGCAGTTCTTC.